One sample yielded the 7 T cell receptor beta chains listed below, sequenced in a study of cytomegalovirus exposure and HLA in healthy donors (dated by TCRdb to 2016 to 2017). Receptor libraries were prepared by the immunoSEQ multiplex PCR assay. In TCRdb, the immuneACCESS table is reduced to in-frame sequences with V and J assigned. These tables do not hold every clone; where another copy was compared, an unresolved V gene accounts for under half, and the others remain unexplained. The sample yields 150,000 to 250,000 clones; roughly 81% were counted once. The ten top clones hold around 1.2% of the sample. Material for sequencing was PBMCs. Receptor source: a woman aged 25 to 39 in good health and CMV-seronegative.

The chain uses TRBV6-5 and TRBJ2-2; D gene ambiguous. Germline V gene sequence: CDR1 MNHEY, CDR2 SVGAGI. Trimming cost V 4 bases and J 6 bases, with 9 bases left between them. The CDR3 is 13 residues long. CDR3 in DNA: TGTGCCAGCAGTTTCGCGGAAGCCGGGGAGCTGTTTTTT. Residues: CASSFAEAGELFF.

The chain combines TRBV5-4 with TRBJ1-1; D call uncertain. The CDR3 runs to 16 residues. Germline loops: CDR1 SGHNT, CDR2 YYREEE (reference sequence). V lost 4 bases and J 3 bases, leaving 19 bases between the germline ends. The CDR3 spells CASSQKEIRSYTEAFF. Here the CDR3 DNA reads TGTGCCAGCAGCCAAAAAGAGATCCGAAGTTACACTGAAGCTTTCTTT.

The chain couples TRBV19 to TRBJ1-1; no reliable D call. Trimming shortened V by 0 bases and J by 8 bases, and 10 bases separated the two germline ends. Germline CDR1 LNHDA, CDR2 SQIVND (reference sequence). This CDR3 is 13 amino acids long. CDR3 DNA: TGTGCCAGTAGTATAGATTACCGGTTGGAAGCTTTCTTT. Translation gives CASSIDYRLEAFF.

This chain links TRBV6-1 with TRBJ1-5; D not resolved. With 3 bases removed from V and 6 bases from J, the gap between germline ends came to 3 bases. Germline CDR1 reads MNHNS; CDR2 reads SASEGT. The CDR3 covers 11 residues. The CDR3 DNA reads as TGTGCCAGCAGTGACATTCAGCCCCAGCATTTT. It yields the protein CASSDIQPQHF.

This clone was counted between two and nine times. The chain couples TRBV18 to TRBJ2-2, with a weak D call TRBD2 (5 bases). The CDR3 sequence is 15 residues long. Germline CDR1 is KGHSH and CDR2 is LQKENI. The germline V and J ends were trimmed by 3 bases and 4 bases, with 12 bases remaining between them. This CDR3 reads CASSPRELGTGELFF. DNA for the CDR3: TGTGCCAGCTCACCGAGGGAGCTGGGCACCGGGGAGCTGTTTTTT.

The J gene is TRBJ1-3, the V gene TRBV25-1, with D unresolved. The CDR3 sequence is 14 residues long. Germline CDR1 and CDR2: MGHDK and SYGVNS. V was shortened by 1 base and J by 7 bases, with 11 bases between the two germline ends. The CDR3 reads CASSESGEGNTIYF. CDR3 bases: TGTGCCAGCAGTGAATCTGGTGAGGGCAACACCATATATTTT. Filled out from reference TRBV25-1 and TRBJ1-3, the complete variable domain reads EADIYQTPRYLVIGTGKKITLECSQTMGHDKMYWYQQDPGMELHLIHYSYGVNSTEKGDLSSESTVSRIRTEHFPLTLESARPSHTSQYLCASSESGEGNTIYFGEGSWLTVV.

V is TRBV5-6 and J is TRBJ2-5; D is possibly TRBD2 (6 bases). V was shortened by 6 bases and J by 5 bases, with 20 bases between the two germline ends. The CDR3 covers 15 residues. Germline V lookup: CDR1 SGHDT, CDR2 YYEEEE. Here the CDR3 reads CASTGTRGRRETQYF. The CDR3 DNA reads as TGTGCCAGCACCGGAACTCGGGGGAGGAGGGAGACCCAGTACTTC.